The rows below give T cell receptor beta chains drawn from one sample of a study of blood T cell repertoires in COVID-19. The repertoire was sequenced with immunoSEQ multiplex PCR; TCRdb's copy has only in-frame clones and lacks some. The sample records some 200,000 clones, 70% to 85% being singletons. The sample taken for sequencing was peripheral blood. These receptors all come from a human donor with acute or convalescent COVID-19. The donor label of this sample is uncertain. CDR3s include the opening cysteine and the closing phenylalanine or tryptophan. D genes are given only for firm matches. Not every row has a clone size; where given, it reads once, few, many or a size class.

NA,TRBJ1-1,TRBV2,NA,CASSLWADPKAFF,TGTGCCAGCAGTCTTTGGGCCGACCCGAAAGCTTTCTTT
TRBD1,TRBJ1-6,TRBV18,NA,CASSPGGGHNSPLHF,TGTGCCAGCTCACCCGGAGGGGGCCACAATTCACCCCTCCACTTT
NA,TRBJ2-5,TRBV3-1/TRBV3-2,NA,CASSQRGSPQETQYF,TGTGCCAGCAGCCAAAGGGGGAGCCCCCAAGAGACCCAGTACTTC
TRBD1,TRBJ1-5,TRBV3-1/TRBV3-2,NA,CASRGQDNNQPQHF,TGTGCCAGCAGAGGACAGGACAACAATCAGCCCCAGCATTTT
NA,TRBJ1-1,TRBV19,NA,CASSINRGSINTEAFF,TGTGCCAGTAGTATAAATAGGGGTAGTATCAACACTGAAGCTTTCTTT
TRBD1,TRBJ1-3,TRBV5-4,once,CASSASSGGSGNTIYF,TGTGCCAGCAGCGCCTCATCAGGGGGCTCTGGAAACACCATATATTTT
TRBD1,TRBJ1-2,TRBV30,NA,CAWTQTGGAYGYTF,TGTGCCTGGACCCAGACAGGGGGCGCCTATGGCTACACCTTC
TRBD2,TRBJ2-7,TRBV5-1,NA,CASSKAGPYEQYF,TGCGCCAGCAGCAAAGCGGGGCCCTACGAGCAGTACTTC
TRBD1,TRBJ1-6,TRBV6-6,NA,CASSYRDRVGSPLHF,TGTGCCAGCAGTTATCGGGACAGGGTCGGTTCACCCCTCCACTTT
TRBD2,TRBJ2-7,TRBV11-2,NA,CASSLSRTSDEQYF,TGTGCCAGCAGCTTATCCCGGACTAGCGACGAGCAGTACTTC
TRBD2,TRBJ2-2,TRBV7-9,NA,CASSLAGGTGELFF,TGTGCCAGCAGCCTAGCGGGAGGTACCGGGGAGCTGTTTTTT
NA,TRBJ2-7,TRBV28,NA,CASSLTDSYEQYF,TGTGCCAGCAGTTTAACTGATTCCTACGAGCAGTACTTC
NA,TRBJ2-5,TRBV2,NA,CASSRGRETQYF,TGTGCCAGCTCCCGGGGGAGAGAGACCCAGTACTTC
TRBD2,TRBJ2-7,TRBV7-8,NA,CASSPGGTSYEQYF,TGTGCCAGCAGCCCCGGGGGGACCTCCTACGAGCAGTACTTC
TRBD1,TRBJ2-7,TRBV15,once,CATSSNNRGPLGHEQYF,TGTGCCACCAGCAGTAACAACAGGGGTCCCCTGGGCCACGAGCAGTACTTC
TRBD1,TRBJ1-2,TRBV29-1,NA,CSVWTGVGGYTF,TGCAGCGTGTGGACAGGCGTAGGGGGCTACACCTTC